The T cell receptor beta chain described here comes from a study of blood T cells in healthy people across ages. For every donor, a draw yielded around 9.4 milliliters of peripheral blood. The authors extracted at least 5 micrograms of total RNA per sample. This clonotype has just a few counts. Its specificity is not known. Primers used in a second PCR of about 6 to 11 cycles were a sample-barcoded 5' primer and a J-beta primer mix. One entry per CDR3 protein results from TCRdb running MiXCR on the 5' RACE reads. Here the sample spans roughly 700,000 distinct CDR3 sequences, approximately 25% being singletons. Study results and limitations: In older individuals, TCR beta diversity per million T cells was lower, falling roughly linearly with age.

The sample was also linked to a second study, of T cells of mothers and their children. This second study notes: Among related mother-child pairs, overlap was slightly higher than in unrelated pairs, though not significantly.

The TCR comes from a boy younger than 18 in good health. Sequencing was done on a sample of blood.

CDR3 DNA sequence: TGTGCCAGTAGTATGCTAGCGGGGGGTACAGATACGCAGTATTTT. Encoded protein: CASSMLAGGTDTQYF. This chain joins TRBV19 and TRBJ2-3, with 11 bases identical to TRBD2. V trimming: 3 bases; J trimming: 3 bases; junction bases outside the gene matches: 2. The CDR3 has 15 residues. The V gene's germline CDR1 is LNHDA and CDR2 SQIVND (reference sequence).